Below, 27 T cell receptor beta chains from the same sample are listed, as sequenced in a study of tumor and adjacent non-tumor tissue in lung cancer (dated by TCRdb to the late 2010s). Bulk unsorted tissue served as the source for RNA extraction, and RNA quality was assessed using a NanoDrop ND-1000 and an Agilent 2100. Libraries were built with multiplex PCR. TCRdb records Illumina HiSeq 2500 as the sequencer. TCRbeta libraries were constructed through three rounds of nested PCR with primers (Table S4) according to protocols adapted from ARM-PCR. Using fastp at Q25 and MiXCR, TCRdb reprocessed the public reads and kept productive beta chains. Every entry covers one CDR3 protein and lists the most common genes and DNA from its rows. The sample data list around 140,000 distinct CDR3 sequences, and approximately 66% of these were observed just once. The ten largest clones represent 15% to 20% of the sample.

The sequenced material came from lung tumor tissue. Receptors originate from a man aged 55 to 70 with small cell lung cancer.

Only a few counts were recorded for this clonotype. A much larger clone differs from this one at a single base, so this may be a read error. Since the CDR3 does not end with the conserved phenylalanine or tryptophan, this likely comes from a read error. The chain employs TRBV11-2 and TRBJ2-7; possible D gene TRBD1, 6 bases. V was trimmed by 5 bases and J by 6 bases, leaving 17 bases between them. The V gene's germline CDR1 is SGHAT and CDR2 FQNNGV. There are 14 residues in the CDR3. CDR3 amino acids: CASSLSGDGLEQYI. CDR3 sequence (DNA): TGTGCCAGCAGCCTGTCAGGGGATGGTCTCGAGCAGTACATC.

This clonotype was seen many times. V gene TRBV5-4 combines with J gene TRBJ2-7; D is perhaps TRBD1 or TRBD2 (5 bases each). The germline V gene encodes CDR1 SGHNT and CDR2 YYREEE (reference sequence). CDR3 length: 13 amino acids. The ends were cut back, 4 bases at V and 6 bases at J, with 14 bases in the middle. The CDR3 loop reads CASSRDGLGEQYV. In DNA form, the CDR3 reads TGTGCCAGCAGCCGGGACGGTCTTGGCGAGCAGTACGTC.

As regards this clonotype: The conserved phenylalanine or tryptophan normally closing the CDR3 is absent here, so this likely arose from a read error. The rearrangement joins TRBV11-2 to TRBJ1-1; D uncertain. CDR1 is SGHAT, CDR2 FQNNGV, per germline. This CDR3 has 14 residues. CDR3 residues: CASSLDLASTEAFV. CDR3 nucleotides: TGTGCAAGCAGCTTAGATCTTGCAAGCACTGAAGCTTTCGTT.

Points on this clonotype: Its ends do not fully match the called genes, so a read error is possible. The rearrangement uses TRBV11-2 and TRBJ2-3; D call uncertain. The CDR3 sequence is 13 residues long. The V gene's germline CDR1 is SGHAT and CDR2 FQNNGV. The CDR3 loop reads CASSFSSGYTQYF. Here the CDR3 DNA reads TGTGCCAGTAGCTTTTCAAGTGGATATACGCAGTATTTT.

The V call is TRBV7-9, the J call TRBJ2-7, with TRBD1 matching 9 bases. V gave up 5 bases and J gave up 6 bases; unmatched junction bases: 8. Looked up from germline, CDR1 is SEHNR and CDR2 is FQNEAQ (reference sequence). The length of the CDR3 is 14 residues. The CDR3 DNA follows: TGTGCCAGCAGCCGGGACAGGGAGTTCTCCGAGCAGTACTTC. Its translation is CASSRDREFSEQYF.

With regard to this clonotype: Given the absence of the conserved phenylalanine or tryptophan at the CDR3 end, a read error is likely. The V call is TRBV11-2, the J call TRBJ2-3; D gene uncertain. This CDR3 has 15 residues. CDR1 and CDR2 from the germline V gene are SGHAT and FQNNGV. The DNA of the CDR3 is TGTGCCAGCAGCTTAAGGCGAAGGAGCACTGATACGCAGTATTAT. As protein: CASSLRRRSTDTQYY.

With regard to this clonotype: One junction end does not reproduce the germline sequence, and a read error may be involved. CDR3 protein: CAYGQRKVNELFF. The CDR3 DNA reads TGTGCCTACGGCCAGCGGAAGGTCAATGAGCTGTTCTTC. The chain links TRBV5-4 to TRBJ2-1; the D gene is possibly TRBD2 (5 bases). Germline assignment: CDR1 SGHNT and CDR2 YYREEE (reference sequence). There are 13 residues in the CDR3.

The J gene is TRBJ2-5, the V gene TRBV7-2; 11 bases agree with TRBD2. Germline V gene lookup returns CDR1 SGHTA and CDR2 FQGNSA. V was clipped by 5 bases and J by 1 base; unmatched bases: 12. CDR3 size: 18 residues. The CDR3 loop reads CASSTPSGRTPFQETQYF. The DNA for the CDR3 is TGTGCCAGCAGCACCCCTAGCGGGAGGACCCCATTCCAAGAGACCCAGTACTTC.

This clonotype was counted a few times. V and J are TRBV5-5 and TRBJ2-2; 9 bases are shared with TRBD2. Germline V gene sequence: CDR1 SGHKS, CDR2 YYEKEE (reference sequence). V shed 0 bases and J 2 bases; nucleotides not matched to a gene: 5. The CDR3 is made up of 17 amino acids. The DNA for the CDR3 is TGTGCCAGCAGCTTGGGTTCGCTAGCGGGAAACACCGGGGAGCTGTTTTTT. Translating it yields CASSLGSLAGNTGELFF.

This clonotype turned up a few times. A much larger clone lies one base from this, so it may be a read error. This chain uses TRBV6-1 with TRBJ2-7, with D perhaps matching TRBD1 (6 bases). The CDR3 length is 15 residues. Trimming removed 5 bases from V and 0 bases from J, with 14 bases in between. CDR1 and CDR2 (germline): MNHNS, SASEGT. This CDR3 reads CASSTGSSSSYEQYF. The CDR3 DNA is TGTGCCAGCAGTACAGGGTCCTCGAGCTCCTACGAGCAGTACTTC.

This clonotype was detected ten times or more. This rearrangement joins TRBV13 to TRBJ2-3; D is possibly TRBD1 (5 bases). V was trimmed by 7 bases and J by 6 bases, leaving 17 bases between them. Germline CDR1 and CDR2: PRHDT and FYEKMQ (reference sequence). CDR3 size: 14 residues. The CDR3, as DNA: TGTGCCAGCACCGGAAGGGGTTTCATCGATACGCAGTATTTT. Translation gives CASTGRGFIDTQYF.

This clonotype was detected a few times. This CDR3 is missing its conserved last phenylalanine or tryptophan, likely due to a read error. This rearrangement joins TRBV11-2 to TRBJ1-2; tentative D call: TRBD1 (5 bases). Germline values: CDR1 SGHAT, CDR2 FQNNGV. With 7 bases removed from V and 5 bases from J, the gap between germline ends came to 14 bases. The CDR3 totals 13 residues. The CDR3 is CASNSRDGYGYTL. CDR3 sequence (DNA): TGTGCCAGCAACTCCCGGGACGGTTATGGCTACACCTTA.

A word on this clonotype: The final CDR3 position lacks the conserved phenylalanine or tryptophan, pointing to a likely read error. The CDR3 DNA follows: TGTGCCAGCAGCTCCCGACAGGGTGGCTATGGCTACACCCTC. Protein: CASSSRQGGYGYTL. This chain joins TRBV5-5 and TRBJ1-2, with 7 bases identical to TRBD1. This CDR3 is 14 amino acids long. Looked up from germline, CDR1 is SGHKS and CDR2 is YYEKEE (reference sequence). The junction had 6 bases not matched to a gene; V was cut back by 3 bases and J by 4 bases.

This clonotype was detected once. V is TRBV12-3 or TRBV12-4 and J is TRBJ1-2, with 10 bases aligning to TRBD1. The junction had 10 bases not matched to a gene; V was cut back by 5 bases and J by 7 bases. The CDR3 has 15 residues. CDR3 sequence: CASSVAGTGASGYTF. Written as DNA, the CDR3 is TGTGCCAGCAGTGTGGCCGGGACAGGGGCTTCTGGCTACACCTTC.

As concerns this clonotype: A read error may produce the germline difference seen at one junction end. The chain is built from TRBV4-1 and TRBJ2-6, with D possibly TRBD1 on 7 matching bases. The CDR3 covers 17 residues. Germline V gene sequence: CDR1 MGHRA, CDR2 YSYEKL. CDR3 loop: CASSLDRTISGTNVLTF. The DNA for the CDR3 is TGCGCCAGCAGCCTGGACAGGACTATCTCTGGGACCAACGTCCTGACTTTC.

To note about this clonotype: A much larger clone differs from this one at a single base, so this may be a read error. Since the CDR3 does not end with the conserved phenylalanine or tryptophan, this likely comes from a read error. The rearrangement links TRBV20-1 to TRBJ2-5, with D hard to call. Trimming took 5 bases from V and 3 from J, leaving 10 bases between them. The CDR3 is 12 amino acids. Germline lookup yields CDR1 DFQATT and CDR2 SNEGSKA (reference sequence). The DNA for the CDR3 is TGCAGTGCTCGAACGTCGAAAGAGACCCAGTACCTC. This sequence encodes CSARTSKETQYL.

This clonotype was seen many times. The rearrangement links TRBV5-4 to TRBJ2-1, with no clear D. Trimming left V 0 bases short and J 2 bases short, with 6 bases between. Germline lookup yields CDR1 SGHNT and CDR2 YYREEE (reference sequence). There are 14 residues in the CDR3. Written as DNA, the CDR3 is TGTGCCAGCAGCTTGGGCAGGACCTACAATGAGCAGTTCTTC. Residues: CASSLGRTYNEQFF.

This clonotype was picked up many times. The chain combines TRBV12-3 or TRBV12-4 with TRBJ2-3; the match to TRBD1 covers 9 bases. The J segment lost 1 base and the V segment lost 4 bases, leaving 3 bases of the junction unmatched. This CDR3 contains 15 residues. As DNA, the CDR3 is TGTGCCAGCAGTTCGAGGACAGGGGGCACAGATACGCAGTATTTT. It codes for CASSSRTGGTDTQYF.

The chain carries TRBV28 and TRBJ2-1, with 7 nucleotides matching TRBD2. The CDR3 covers 15 residues. Trimming cost V 3 bases and J 8 bases; bases outside gene matches: 10. CDR1 is MDHEN, CDR2 SYDVKM, per germline. CDR3 in DNA: TGTGCCAGCAGTTTGATGAGCGGGACCCTTGATGAGCAGTTCTTC. It yields the protein CASSLMSGTLDEQFF.

Note on this clonotype: Given the absence of the conserved phenylalanine or tryptophan at the CDR3 end, a read error is likely. The chain is built from TRBV12-3 or TRBV12-4 and TRBJ1-2; TRBD1 matches at 8 bases. CDR3 length: 13 residues. The CDR3 DNA is TGTGCCTGCAGTTTTAGGGACAGGATAAGCTACACCTTA. Encoded protein: CACSFRDRISYTL.

The table lists this clonotype with a few counts. A read error may account for a junction end that differs from germline. The chain combines TRBV11-3 with TRBJ2-3, with D maybe TRBD2 (5 bases). CDR1 and CDR2 from the germline V gene are SGHNT and YENEEA. The CDR3 spans 14 residues. CDR3 region: CASSLAGNTYTQYF. Here the CDR3 DNA reads TGTGCCAGCAGCTTAGCGGGAAACACATATACGCAGTATTTT.

In the case of this clonotype: A much larger clone lies one base from this, so it may be a read error. As the CDR3 is not closed by the conserved phenylalanine or tryptophan, this likely results from a read error. CDR3 sequence: CASSYSGQSYNEQFL. The CDR3 bases are TGTGCCAGCAGTTACTCGGGACAGTCTTACAATGAGCAGTTCCTC. This chain links TRBV6-2 or TRBV6-3 with TRBJ2-1, with 7 bases matching TRBD1. Losses at the gene ends were 0 bases for V and 4 bases for J; bases not matched to a gene: 3. CDR1 and CDR2 from the germline V gene are MNHEY and SVGEGT. This CDR3 has 15 amino acids.

On this clonotype itself: A read error is possible here, since a much larger clone lies one base away. The V and J genes are TRBV6-1 and TRBJ1-5, with 7 bases lining up with TRBD1. J lost 4 bases, V lost 4 bases, and 7 bases had no gene match. CDR1 is MNHNS and CDR2 is SASEGT in the germline V gene. The CDR3 runs 15 residues. The CDR3 DNA sequence: TGTGCCAGCAGTGGCGCGACAGGGCCGAATCAGCCCCAGCATTTT. Amino acid sequence: CASSGATGPNQPQHF.

For this clonotype: A much larger clonotype is one base distant, so this may be a read error. The chain links TRBV29-1 to TRBJ1-2; D is ambiguous. Per germline, CDR1 SQVTM and CDR2 ANQGSEA. Trimming took off 4 bases at V and 5 bases at J, with 14 bases between the two ends. The CDR3 runs 13 residues. DNA for the CDR3: TGCAGCGTTGCTGTCACCCAGAATTATGGCTACACCTTC. This translates into CSVAVTQNYGYTF.

This clonotype was seen only a few times. The J gene is TRBJ2-5, the V gene TRBV10-3; no reliable D call. Trimming removed 0 bases at V and 4 bases at J, with 6 bases between. This CDR3 region has 13 residues. CDR1 is ENHRY, CDR2 SYGVKD, per germline. Here the CDR3 reads CAISESDRETQYF. CDR3 sequence (DNA): TGTGCCATCAGTGAGTCGGATCGAGAGACCCAGTACTTC.

A single count supports this clonotype. The chain couples TRBV30 to TRBJ2-7; TRBD1 aligns across 10 bases. The germline CDR1 and CDR2 sequences are GTSNPN and SVGIG (reference sequence). Losses at the gene ends were 3 bases for V and 3 bases for J; bases not matched to a gene: 2. The CDR3 consists of 13 residues. The CDR3 bases are TGTGCCTGGAGCGGGGACAGGGGCTACGAGCAGTACTTC. Translating gives CAWSGDRGYEQYF.

As for this clonotype: A read error may be the cause here, since a much bigger clone is one base away. This chain links TRBV29-1 with TRBJ2-1; 8 bases line up with TRBD1. This CDR3 has 16 residues. Germline assignment: CDR1 SQVTM and CDR2 ANQGSEA. The CDR3 protein is CGVQTDRGAAFNEQFF. The CDR3 bases are TGCGGCGTACAGACCGACAGGGGCGCGGCCTTCAATGAGCAGTTCTTC.